This TCR beta chain emerged from a study of cytomegalovirus exposure and HLA in healthy donors. Vbeta (60) and Jbeta (13) primers were used in the PCR. The repertoire was sequenced with immunoSEQ multiplex PCR; TCRdb's copy has only in-frame clones and lacks some. There are 90,000 to 120,000 clones in the sample; around three quarters occur only once, and over 4.5% lies in the top ten. J gave up 4 bases and V 6 bases, and 7 bases lay outside the gene matches. CDR1 and CDR2 (germline): MNHEY, SVGAGI. This CDR3 contains 14 residues. The chain recombines TRBV6-5 with TRBJ2-7; 9 bases align to TRBD1. What was sequenced was PBMCs. The sequence was collected from a woman between 18 and 30 years old in good health and CMV-seropositive. In DNA, the CDR3 is TGTGCCAGCAGGTTGGGACAGGGTGGGTACGAGCAGTACTTC. It is translated as CASRLGQGGYEQYF.